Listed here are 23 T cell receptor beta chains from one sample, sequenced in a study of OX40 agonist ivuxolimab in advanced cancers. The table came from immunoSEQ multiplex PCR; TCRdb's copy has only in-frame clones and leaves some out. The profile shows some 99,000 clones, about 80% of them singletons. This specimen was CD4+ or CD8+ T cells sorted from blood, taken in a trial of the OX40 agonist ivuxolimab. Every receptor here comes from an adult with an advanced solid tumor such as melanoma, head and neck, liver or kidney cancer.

CDR3 loop: CASSPGQPSSYEQYF. In DNA form, the CDR3 reads TGTGCCAGCAGCCCAGGACAGCCTAGCTCCTACGAGCAGTACTTC. The V call is TRBV11-2, the J call TRBJ2-7, with D maybe TRBD1 (6 bases). This CDR3 contains 15 residues. Trimming pared 5 bases from V and 0 bases from J, leaving 14 bases between. Germline V gene lookup returns CDR1 SGHAT and CDR2 FQNNGV.

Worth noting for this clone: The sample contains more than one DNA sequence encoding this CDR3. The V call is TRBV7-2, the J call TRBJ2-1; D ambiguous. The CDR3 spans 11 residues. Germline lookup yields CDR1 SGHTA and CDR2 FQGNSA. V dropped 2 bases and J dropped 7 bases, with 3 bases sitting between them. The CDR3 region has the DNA TGTGCCAGCAGCTTATTAAATGAGCAGTTCTTC. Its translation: CASSLLNEQFF.

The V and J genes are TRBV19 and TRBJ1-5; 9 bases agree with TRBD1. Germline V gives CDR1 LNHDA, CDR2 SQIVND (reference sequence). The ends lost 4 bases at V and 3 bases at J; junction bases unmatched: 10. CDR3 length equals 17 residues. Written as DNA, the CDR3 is TGTGCCAGTAGTACACAGGGGGCTCAGCGCTACAATCAGCCCCAGCATTTT. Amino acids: CASSTQGAQRYNQPQHF.

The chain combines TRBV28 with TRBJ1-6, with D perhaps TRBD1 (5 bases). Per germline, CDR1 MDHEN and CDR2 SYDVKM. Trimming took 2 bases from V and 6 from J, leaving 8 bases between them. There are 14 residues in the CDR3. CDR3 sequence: CASSLRGTNSPLHF. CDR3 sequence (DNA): TGTGCCAGCAGTTTACGAGGGACTAATTCACCCCTCCACTTT.

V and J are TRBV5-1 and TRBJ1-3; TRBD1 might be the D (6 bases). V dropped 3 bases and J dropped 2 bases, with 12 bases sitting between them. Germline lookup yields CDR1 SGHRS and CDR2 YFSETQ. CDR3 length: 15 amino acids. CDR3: CASSSTGTAGNTIYF. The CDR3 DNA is TGCGCCAGCAGCTCGACAGGTACGGCTGGAAACACCATATATTTT. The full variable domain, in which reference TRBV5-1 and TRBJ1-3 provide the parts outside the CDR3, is KAGVTQTPRYLIKTRGQQVTLSCSPISGHRSVSWYQQTPGQGLQFLFEYFSETQRNKGNFPGRFSGRQFSNSRSEMNVSTLELGDSALYLCASSSTGTAGNTIYFGEGSWLTVV.

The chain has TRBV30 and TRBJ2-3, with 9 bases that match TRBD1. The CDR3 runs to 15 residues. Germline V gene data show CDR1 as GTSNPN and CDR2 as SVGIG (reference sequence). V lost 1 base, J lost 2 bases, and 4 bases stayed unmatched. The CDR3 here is CAWSAGQGNTDTQYF. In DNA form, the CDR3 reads TGTGCCTGGAGTGCCGGACAGGGGAACACAGATACGCAGTATTTT.

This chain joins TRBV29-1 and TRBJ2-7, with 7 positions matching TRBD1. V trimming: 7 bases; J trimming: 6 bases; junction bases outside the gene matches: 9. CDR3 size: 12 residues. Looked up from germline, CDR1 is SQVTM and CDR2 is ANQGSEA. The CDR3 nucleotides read TGCAGCGCCTCACAGGGGATCGGCGAGCAGTACTTC. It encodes CSASQGIGEQYF.

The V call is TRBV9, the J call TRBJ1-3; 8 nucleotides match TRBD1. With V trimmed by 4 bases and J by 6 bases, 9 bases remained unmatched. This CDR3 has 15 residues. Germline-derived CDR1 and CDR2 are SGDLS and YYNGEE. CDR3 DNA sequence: TGTGCCAGCAGCCCCCGGACAGGGCGGGAAAACACCATATATTTT. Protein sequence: CASSPRTGRENTIYF.

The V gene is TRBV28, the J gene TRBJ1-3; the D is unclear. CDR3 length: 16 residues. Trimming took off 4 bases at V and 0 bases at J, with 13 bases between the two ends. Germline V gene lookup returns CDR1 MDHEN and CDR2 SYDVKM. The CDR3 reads CASSSATSRSGNTIYF. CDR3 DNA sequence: TGTGCCAGCAGTTCTGCAACATCCCGCTCTGGAAACACCATATATTTT.

The CDR3: CASSAKDVGRPYNEQFF. CDR3 nucleotides: TGTGCCAGCAGCGCAAAGGATGTGGGGAGACCCTACAATGAGCAGTTCTTC. The chain joins TRBV9 to TRBJ2-1, with TRBD2 as a possible D gene (5 bases). Germline CDR1 SGDLS, CDR2 YYNGEE. V was cut by 3 bases and J by 2 bases, with 18 bases left in between. The CDR3 loop spans 17 amino acids.

The CDR3 DNA sequence: TGTGCCAGCAGTTCCGACAGGGGCAATCAGCCCCAGCATTTT. Translating it yields CASSSDRGNQPQHF. This rearrangement joins TRBV6-5 to TRBJ1-5; 7 bases are a match to TRBD1. Germline V gene sequence: CDR1 MNHEY, CDR2 SVGAGI. The CDR3 is 14 residues long. Trimming cost V 4 bases and J 2 bases; bases outside gene matches: 2.

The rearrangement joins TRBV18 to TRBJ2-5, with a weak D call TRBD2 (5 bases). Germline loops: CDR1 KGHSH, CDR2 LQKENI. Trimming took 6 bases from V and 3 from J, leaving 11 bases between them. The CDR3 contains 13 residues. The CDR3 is CASSLRDKETQYF. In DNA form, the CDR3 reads TGTGCCAGCTCTTTACGGGATAAAGAGACCCAGTACTTC.

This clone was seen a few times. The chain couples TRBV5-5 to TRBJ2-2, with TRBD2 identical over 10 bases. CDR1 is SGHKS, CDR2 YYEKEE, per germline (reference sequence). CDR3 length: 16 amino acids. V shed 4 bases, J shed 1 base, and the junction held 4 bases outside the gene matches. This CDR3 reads CASSPTSGLNTGELFF. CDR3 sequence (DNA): TGTGCCAGCAGCCCGACTAGCGGGTTGAACACCGGGGAGCTGTTTTTT.

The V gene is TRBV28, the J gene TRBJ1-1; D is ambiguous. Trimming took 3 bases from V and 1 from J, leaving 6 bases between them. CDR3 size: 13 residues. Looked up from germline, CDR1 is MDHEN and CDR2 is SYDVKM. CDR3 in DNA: TGTGCCAGCAGTTTTGGCGAGAACACTGAAGCTTTCTTT. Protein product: CASSFGENTEAFF.

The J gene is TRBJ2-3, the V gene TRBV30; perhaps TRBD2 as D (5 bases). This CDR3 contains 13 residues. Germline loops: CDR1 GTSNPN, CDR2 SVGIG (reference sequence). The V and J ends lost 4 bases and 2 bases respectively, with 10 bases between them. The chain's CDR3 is CAWNRGPTDTQYF. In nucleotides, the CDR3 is TGTGCCTGGAATCGGGGTCCCACAGATACGCAGTATTTT.

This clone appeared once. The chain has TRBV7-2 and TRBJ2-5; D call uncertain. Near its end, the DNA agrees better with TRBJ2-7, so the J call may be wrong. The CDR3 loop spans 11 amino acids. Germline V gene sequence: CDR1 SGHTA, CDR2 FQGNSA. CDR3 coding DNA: TGTGCCAGCAGCTTATCCTACGAGCAGTACTTC. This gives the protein CASSLSYEQYF.

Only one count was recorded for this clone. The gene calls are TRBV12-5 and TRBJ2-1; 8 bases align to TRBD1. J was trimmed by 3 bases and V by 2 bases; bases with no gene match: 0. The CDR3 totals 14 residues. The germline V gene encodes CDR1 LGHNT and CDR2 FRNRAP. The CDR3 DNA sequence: TGTGCTAGTGGTTTGACAGGGGGCTACAATGAGCAGTTCTTC. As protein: CASGLTGGYNEQFF.

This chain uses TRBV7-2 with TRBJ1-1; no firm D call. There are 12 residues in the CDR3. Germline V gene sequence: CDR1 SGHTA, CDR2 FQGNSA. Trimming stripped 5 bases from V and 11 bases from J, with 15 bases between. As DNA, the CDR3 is TGTGCCAGCAGCCCTCCGGGCCTATGGGCTTTCTTT. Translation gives CASSPPGLWAFF.

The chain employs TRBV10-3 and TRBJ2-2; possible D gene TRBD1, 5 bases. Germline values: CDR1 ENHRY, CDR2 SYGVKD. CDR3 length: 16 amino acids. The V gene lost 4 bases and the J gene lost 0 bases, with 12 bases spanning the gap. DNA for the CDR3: TGTGCCATCAGTGTTACAGGCTTCGCGAACACCGGGGAGCTGTTTTTT. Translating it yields CAISVTGFANTGELFF.

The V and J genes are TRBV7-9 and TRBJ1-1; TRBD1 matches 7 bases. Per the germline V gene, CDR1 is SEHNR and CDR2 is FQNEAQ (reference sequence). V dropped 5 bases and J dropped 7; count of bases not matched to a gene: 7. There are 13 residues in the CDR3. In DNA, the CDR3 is TGTGCCAGCAGCCGAAACAGGGGTTATGAAGCTTTCTTT. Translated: CASSRNRGYEAFF.

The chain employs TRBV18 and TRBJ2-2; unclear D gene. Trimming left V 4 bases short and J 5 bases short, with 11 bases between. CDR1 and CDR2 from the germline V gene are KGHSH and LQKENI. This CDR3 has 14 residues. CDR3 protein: CASSRAPRTGELFF. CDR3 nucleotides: TGTGCCAGCTCACGGGCCCCCAGGACCGGGGAGCTGTTTTTT.

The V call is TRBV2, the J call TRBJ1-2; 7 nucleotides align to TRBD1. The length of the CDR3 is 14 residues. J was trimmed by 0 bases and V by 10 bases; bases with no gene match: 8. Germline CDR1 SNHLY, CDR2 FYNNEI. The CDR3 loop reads CANKRQGPNYGYTF. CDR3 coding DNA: TGTGCCAACAAGCGACAGGGTCCTAACTATGGCTACACCTTC.

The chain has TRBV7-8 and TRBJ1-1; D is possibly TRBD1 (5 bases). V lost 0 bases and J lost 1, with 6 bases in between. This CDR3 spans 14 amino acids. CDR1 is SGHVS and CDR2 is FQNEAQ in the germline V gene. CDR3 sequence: CASSLARGNTEAFF. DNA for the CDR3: TGTGCCAGCAGCTTAGCAAGGGGGAACACTGAAGCTTTCTTT. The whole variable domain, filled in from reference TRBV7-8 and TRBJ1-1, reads GAGVSQSPRYKVAKRGQDVALRCDPISGHVSLFWYQQALGQGPEFLTYFQNEAQLDKSGLPSDRFFAERPEGSVSTLKIQRTQQEDSAVYLCASSLARGNTEAFFGQGTRLTVV.